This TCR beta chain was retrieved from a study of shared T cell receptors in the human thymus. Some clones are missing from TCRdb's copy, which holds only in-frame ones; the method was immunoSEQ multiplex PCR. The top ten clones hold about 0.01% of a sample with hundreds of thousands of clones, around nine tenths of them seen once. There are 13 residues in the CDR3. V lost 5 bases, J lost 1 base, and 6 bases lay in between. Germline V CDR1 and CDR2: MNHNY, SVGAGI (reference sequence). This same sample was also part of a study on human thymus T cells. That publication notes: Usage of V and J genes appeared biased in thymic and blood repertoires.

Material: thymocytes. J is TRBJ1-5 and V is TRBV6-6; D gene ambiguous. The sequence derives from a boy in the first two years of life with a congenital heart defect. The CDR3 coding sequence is TGTGCCAGCAGTGCGGGCAGCAATCAGCCCCAGCATTTT. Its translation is CASSAGSNQPQHF.